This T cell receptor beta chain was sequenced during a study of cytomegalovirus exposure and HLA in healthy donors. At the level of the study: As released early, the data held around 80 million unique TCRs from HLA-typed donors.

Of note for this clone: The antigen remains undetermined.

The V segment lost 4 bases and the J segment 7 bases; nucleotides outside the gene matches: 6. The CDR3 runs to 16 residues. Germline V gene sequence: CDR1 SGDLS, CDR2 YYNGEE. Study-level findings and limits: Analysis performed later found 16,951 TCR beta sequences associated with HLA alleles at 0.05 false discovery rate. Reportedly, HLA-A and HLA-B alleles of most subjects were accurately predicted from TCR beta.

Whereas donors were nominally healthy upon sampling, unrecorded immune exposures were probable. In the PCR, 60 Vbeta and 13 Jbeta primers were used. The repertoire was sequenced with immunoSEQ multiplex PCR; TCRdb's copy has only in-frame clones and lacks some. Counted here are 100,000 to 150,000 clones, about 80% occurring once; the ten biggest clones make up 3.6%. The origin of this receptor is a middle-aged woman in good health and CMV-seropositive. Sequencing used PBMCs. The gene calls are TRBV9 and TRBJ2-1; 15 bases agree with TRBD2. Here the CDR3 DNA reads TGTGCCAGCAGCTTCGCCGGGACTAGCGGGAGGAATGAGCAGTTCTTC. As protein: CASSFAGTSGRNEQFF.